A single sample is the source of the 18 T cell receptor beta chains below, sequenced in a study of cytomegalovirus exposure and HLA in healthy donors. Vbeta (60) and Jbeta (13) primers were used in the PCR. TCRdb's table, derived via immunoSEQ multiplex PCR, lists solely in-frame clones and lacks some. The profile covers 90,000 to 130,000 clones, with approximately 79% appearing a single time and 6.2% taken by the ten largest. Sequenced sample: PBMCs. Receptor source: a man aged 30 to 45 in good health and CMV-seropositive.

CDR3 loop: CASGLVQGVFEAFF. The CDR3 region has the DNA TGTGCTAGTGGTTTGGTACAGGGGGTATTTGAAGCTTTCTTT. This sequence joins TRBV12-5 and TRBJ1-1, with 8 bases identical to TRBD1. The CDR3 covers 14 residues. The trim removed 0 bases at V and 7 bases at J, leaving 4 bases unmatched. Germline lookup yields CDR1 LGHNT and CDR2 FRNRAP.

This chain joins TRBV6-1 and TRBJ2-2; a possible D gene is TRBD2 (6 bases). V was pared by 1 base and J by 4 bases, with 16 bases between. Germline CDR1 reads MNHNS; CDR2 reads SASEGT. This CDR3 comprises 17 residues. CDR3: CASSEGGGWPTTGELFF. Written as DNA, the CDR3 is TGTGCCAGCAGTGAAGGCGGAGGGTGGCCGACCACCGGGGAGCTGTTTTTT.

The chain combines TRBV7-9 with TRBJ2-2; no clear D. This CDR3 has 12 residues. V was pared by 5 bases and J by 3 bases, with 4 bases between. The V gene's germline CDR1 is SEHNR and CDR2 FQNEAQ (reference sequence). CDR3 protein: CASSPDTGELFF. CDR3 nucleotide sequence: TGTGCCAGCAGCCCAGACACCGGGGAGCTGTTTTTT.

The genes are TRBV2 and TRBJ2-3; D may be TRBD2 (5 bases). The CDR3 is 14 amino acids. Trimming removed 6 bases at V and 5 bases at J, with 15 bases between. Germline CDR1 is SNHLY and CDR2 is FYNNEI. The CDR3 spells CASRVASGRDTQYF. The CDR3, as DNA: TGTGCCAGCAGGGTCGCCTCGGGAAGAGATACGCAGTATTTT. The complete variable domain, with remaining parts taken from reference TRBV2 and TRBJ2-3, reads EPEVTQTPSHQVTQMGQEVILRCVPISNHLYFYWYRQILGQKVEFLVSFYNNEISEKSEIFDDQFSVERPDGSNFTLKIRSTKLEDSAMYFCASRVASGRDTQYFGPGTRLTVL.

The chain employs TRBV2 and TRBJ1-1; D gene ambiguous. V gave up 7 bases and J gave up 3 bases, with 9 bases separating them. Germline V gene sequence: CDR1 SNHLY, CDR2 FYNNEI. CDR3 length: 12 amino acids. The CDR3 DNA reads as TGTGCCAGCAAAGAGATGCACACTGAAGCTTTCTTT. It translates to CASKEMHTEAFF. The variable domain in full, completed from reference TRBV2 and TRBJ1-1, reads EPEVTQTPSHQVTQMGQEVILRCVPISNHLYFYWYRQILGQKVEFLVSFYNNEISEKSEIFDDQFSVERPDGSNFTLKIRSTKLEDSAMYFCASKEMHTEAFFGQGTRLTVV.

The chain has TRBV15 and TRBJ2-5; the match to TRBD1 covers 7 bases. Germline loops: CDR1 LNHNV, CDR2 YYDKDF (reference sequence). The CDR3 is 15 amino acids. V was clipped by 0 bases and J by 4 bases; unmatched bases: 5. The CDR3 spells CATSRDGQAGETQYF. Here the CDR3 DNA reads TGTGCCACCAGCAGAGACGGACAGGCGGGAGAGACCCAGTACTTC.

The chain is built from TRBV5-1 and TRBJ1-2; 12 bases fit TRBD1. From germline, CDR1 is SGHRS and CDR2 YFSETQ. This CDR3 has 20 amino acids. The J segment lost 2 bases and the V segment lost 1 base, leaving 15 bases of the junction unmatched. CDR3 in amino acids: CASSLMGAGTGGRSNYGYTF. The CDR3 DNA follows: TGCGCCAGCAGCTTGATGGGTGCCGGGACAGGGGGCAGAAGCAACTATGGCTACACCTTC.

This chain uses TRBV18 with TRBJ2-3; 9 nucleotides align to TRBD1. Germline trimming cut 0 bases from V and 7 bases from J; bases unmatched to any gene: 5. Germline V lookup: CDR1 KGHSH, CDR2 LQKENI. This CDR3 comprises 15 residues. The CDR3 sequence is CASSPPGQGRNTQYF. CDR3 DNA sequence: TGTGCCAGCTCACCACCGGGACAGGGACGAAATACGCAGTATTTT.

This clone was counted a few times. The chain recombines TRBV27 with TRBJ2-1, with 9 nucleotides matching TRBD2. The CDR3 consists of 16 residues. Germline V CDR1 and CDR2: MNHEY, SMNVEV (reference sequence). The trim removed 4 bases at V and 5 bases at J, leaving 9 bases unmatched. CDR3 in amino acids: CASSSETSGLNNEQFF. The CDR3 nucleotides are TGTGCCAGCAGTTCTGAGACTAGCGGCCTAAACAATGAGCAGTTCTTC.

In DNA, the CDR3 is TGTGCCAGCACTAACGGGGGGGCCGGGGAGCAGTTCTTC. This translates into CASTNGGAGEQFF. V gene TRBV7-2 combines with J gene TRBJ2-1; 8 nucleotides align to TRBD2. V trimming: 7 bases; J trimming: 10 bases; junction bases outside the gene matches: 9. Germline V gene lookup returns CDR1 SGHTA and CDR2 FQGNSA. The CDR3 has 13 amino acids.

This rearrangement joins TRBV19 to TRBJ2-1; D is possibly TRBD1 (5 bases). The germline V gene encodes CDR1 LNHDA and CDR2 SQIVND (reference sequence). The CDR3 sequence is 13 residues long. Deletions cut 5 bases from V and 7 bases from J, with 12 bases between. The CDR3 DNA is TGTGCCAGTAGTTCGACACCAGGGAATGAGCAGTTCTTC. It is translated as CASSSTPGNEQFF.

This rearrangement joins TRBV19 to TRBJ1-1; 8 bases agree with TRBD1. Germline values: CDR1 LNHDA, CDR2 SQIVND (reference sequence). V was clipped by 5 bases and J by 5 bases; unmatched bases: 7. The CDR3 sequence is 14 residues long. Here the CDR3 DNA reads TGTGCCAGTAGTTCCCGGACAGGGAATACTGAAGCTTTCTTT. It is translated as CASSSRTGNTEAFF.

In its sample, this clone was seen once. This rearrangement joins TRBV11-2 to TRBJ2-7; 16 bases agree with TRBD2. CDR1 SGHAT and CDR2 FQNNGV come from the germline V gene. The CDR3 has 16 residues. V dropped 6 bases and J dropped 3; count of bases not matched to a gene: 5. CDR3 loop: CASSSGLAGGFYEQYF. CDR3 DNA sequence: TGTGCCAGCAGTTCGGGACTAGCGGGGGGGTTCTACGAGCAGTACTTC.

The rearrangement uses TRBV19 and TRBJ1-2; tentatively, D is TRBD1 (5 bases). Germline CDR1 is LNHDA and CDR2 is SQIVND (reference sequence). The CDR3 runs to 15 residues. Deletions cut 4 bases from V and 3 bases from J, with 15 bases between. The CDR3 nucleotides read TGTGCCAGTAGTAGTCCGGGACGGGGGGACTATGGCTACACCTTC. It yields the protein CASSSPGRGDYGYTF. Full variable domain (remainder filled in from reference TRBV19 and TRBJ1-2): DGGITQSPKYLFRKEGQNVTLSCEQNLNHDAMYWYRQDPGQGLRLIYYSQIVNDFQKGDIAEGYSVSREKKESFPLTVTSAQKNPTAFYLCASSSPGRGDYGYTFGSGTRLTVV.

V gene TRBV19 combines with J gene TRBJ1-1; 7 positions agree with TRBD1. J lost 8 bases, V lost 3 bases, and 3 bases had no gene match. The CDR3 spans 12 residues. Germline V lookup: CDR1 LNHDA, CDR2 SQIVND (reference sequence). The CDR3 DNA is TGTGCCAGTAGTATGTCGACAGGGGAAGCTTTCTTT. Its protein product is CASSMSTGEAFF. The variable domain in full, completed from reference TRBV19 and TRBJ1-1, reads DGGITQSPKYLFRKEGQNVTLSCEQNLNHDAMYWYRQDPGQGLRLIYYSQIVNDFQKGDIAEGYSVSREKKESFPLTVTSAQKNPTAFYLCASSMSTGEAFFGQGTRLTVV.

The rearrangement joins TRBV19 to TRBJ2-5; the D gene is possibly TRBD1 (6 bases). Judging by the DNA end, TRBJ2-7 fits better; the J call may be wrong. Germline-derived CDR1 and CDR2 are LNHDA and SQIVND (reference sequence). This CDR3 contains 14 residues. The CDR3 DNA sequence: TGTGCCAGTAGTGGAACAGGGCTAAACTACGAGCAGTACTTC. Residues: CASSGTGLNYEQYF.

Concerning this clone: The junction differs from germline at one of its ends, possibly a read error. The V and J genes are TRBV7-2 and TRBJ1-2; possible D gene TRBD1, 6 bases. Germline CDR1 and CDR2: SGHTA and FQGNSA. The CDR3 is made up of 12 amino acids. Written as DNA, the CDR3 is TGTGCCAGCAGCTTAGCGACAGGAACGTATGCCTTC. Its protein is CASSLATGTYAF.

This rearrangement joins TRBV6-1 to TRBJ2-1; D is undetermined. CDR1 MNHNS and CDR2 SASEGT come from the germline V gene. The V and J ends lost 5 bases and 2 bases respectively, with 13 bases between them. This CDR3 has 15 residues. In nucleotides, the CDR3 is TGTGCCAGCAGTCAAGGGCCCGAGGCCTACAATGAGCAGTTCTTC. Encoded protein: CASSQGPEAYNEQFF.